The next 23 T cell receptor beta chains were all read from a single sample in a study of cytomegalovirus exposure and HLA in healthy donors (dated by TCRdb to about 2017). The method behind the library was the immunoSEQ multiplex PCR assay. Here the immuneACCESS table is served through TCRdb, limited to in-frame sequences with V and J called. Missing clones are a known gap in these copies; in checked studies unresolved V genes cover under half, and the rest lacks a known reason. Present in this sample are around 150,000 clones, 86% of which were seen just once. About 5.8% of the sample comes from the top ten. The sample comprised PBMCs. The receptors derive from a young woman in good health and CMV-seronegative.

Only a few counts were recorded for this clone. In the same sample, other DNA sequences code for this CDR3. CDR3 bases: TGCAGTGCCCGACTAGTCTACGAGCAGTACTTC. Residues: CSARLVYEQYF. The chain uses TRBV20-1 and TRBJ2-7; D perhaps matches TRBD2 (6 bases). The CDR3 has 11 amino acids. CDR1 is DFQATT and CDR2 is SNEGSKA in the germline V gene (reference sequence). Trimming cost V 6 bases and J 3 bases, with 9 bases left between them.

The chain carries TRBV2 and TRBJ1-2; D not resolved. CDR1 is SNHLY, CDR2 FYNNEI, per germline. CDR3 size: 16 residues. V lost 0 bases and J lost 4, with 15 bases in between. This CDR3 is CASSEAATRTLYGYTF. The CDR3 DNA follows: TGTGCCAGCAGTGAAGCTGCGACCAGAACTCTCTATGGCTACACCTTC.

The chain combines TRBV28 with TRBJ1-1; D is possibly TRBD1 (5 bases). CDR1 MDHEN and CDR2 SYDVKM come from the germline V gene. The CDR3 is made up of 15 amino acids. V lost 7 bases, J lost 2 bases, and 17 bases lay in between. The chain's CDR3 is CASTPSMGVNTEAFF. In nucleotides, the CDR3 is TGTGCCAGCACCCCGAGTATGGGGGTTAACACTGAAGCTTTCTTT.

The rearrangement uses TRBV28 and TRBJ1-2; tentatively, D is TRBD1 (5 bases). This CDR3 is built from 15 residues. Looked up from germline, CDR1 is MDHEN and CDR2 is SYDVKM. The V end was cut by 6 bases, the J end by 3 bases, with 17 bases between. Written as DNA, the CDR3 is TGTGCCAGCAGGGGAATCATCGACAGATACTATGGCTACACCTTC. It is translated as CASRGIIDRYYGYTF.

CDR3 nucleotides: TGTGCCAGCAGCGTTTCCGGACAGTTGCAAACAGATACGCAGTATTTT. Protein sequence: CASSVSGQLQTDTQYF. The rearrangement links TRBV9 to TRBJ2-3, with D possibly matching TRBD1 (6 bases). Trimming removed 2 bases from V and 3 bases from J, with 16 bases in between. CDR3 length: 16 amino acids. The germline V gene encodes CDR1 SGDLS and CDR2 YYNGEE.

The chain couples TRBV11-3 to TRBJ2-7, with 7 nucleotides matching TRBD2. CDR3 length: 14 residues. V lost 0 bases, J lost 6 bases, and 5 bases stayed unmatched. The germline CDR1 and CDR2 sequences are SGHNT and YENEEA. The CDR3 nucleotides read TGTGCCAGCAGCTTAGATGGAGGGGAGGGCGAGCAGTACTTC. Residues: CASSLDGGEGEQYF.

The chain joins TRBV5-6 to TRBJ2-1, with 9 bases aligning to TRBD1. The CDR3 totals 16 residues. V lost 0 bases, J lost 9 bases, and 10 bases stayed unmatched. Germline CDR1 is SGHDT and CDR2 is YYEEEE. This CDR3 reads CASSLETGGRMGEQFF. The DNA for the CDR3 is TGTGCCAGCAGCTTGGAAACAGGGGGCAGGATGGGTGAGCAGTTCTTC.

This rearrangement joins TRBV20-1 to TRBJ1-1, with unresolved D. Germline V gene data show CDR1 as DFQATT and CDR2 as SNEGSKA (reference sequence). CDR3 length: 11 amino acids. V lost 6 bases, J lost 5 bases, and 10 bases lay in between. CDR3 sequence reads: CSATERTEAFF. In DNA form, the CDR3 reads TGCAGTGCCACGGAAAGGACTGAAGCTTTCTTT.

This clone was picked up one time. The chain is built from TRBV27 and TRBJ2-3, with D possibly TRBD1 on 5 matching bases. This CDR3 is 14 amino acids long. V was trimmed by 6 bases and J by 0 bases, leaving 10 bases between them. Germline V lookup: CDR1 MNHEY, CDR2 SMNVEV (reference sequence). The CDR3 DNA sequence: TGTGCCAGCAGACCTAGACAGAGCACAGATACGCAGTATTTT. Protein sequence: CASRPRQSTDTQYF.

The chain employs TRBV5-5 and TRBJ2-7; 10 bases align to TRBD1. Per the germline V gene, CDR1 is SGHKS and CDR2 is YYEKEE (reference sequence). V dropped 7 bases and J dropped 4; count of bases not matched to a gene: 14. The CDR3 has 16 residues. The CDR3 region is CASRQPGTGEKYEQYF. In nucleotides, the CDR3 is TGTGCCAGCCGCCAACCTGGGACAGGGGAGAAATACGAGCAGTACTTC.

The genes are TRBV30 and TRBJ1-1, with D uncertain. The germline gives CDR1 GTSNPN, CDR2 SVGIG (reference sequence). The CDR3 length is 11 residues. The CDR3 loop reads CACSRNTEAFF. The CDR3 DNA reads as TGTGCATGTTCCAGGAACACTGAAGCTTTCTTT. Full variable domain (rest looked up from reference TRBV30 and TRBJ1-1): SQTIHQWPATLVQPVGSPLSLECTVEGTSNPNLYWYRQAAGRGLQLLFYSVGIGQISSEVPQNLSASRPQDRQFILSSKKLLLSDSGFYLCACSRNTEAFFGQGTRLTVV.

The chain's CDR3 is CASSQDSGSSDEQFF. In DNA form, the CDR3 reads TGCGCCAGCAGCCAAGATAGCGGGAGCTCAGATGAGCAGTTCTTC. The chain joins TRBV4-3 to TRBJ2-1; 9 bases line up with TRBD2. This CDR3 has 15 residues. The J segment lost 8 bases and the V segment lost 0 bases, leaving 5 bases of the junction unmatched. Germline loops: CDR1 LGHNA, CDR2 YSLEER.

This chain joins TRBV5-1 and TRBJ1-4; D perhaps matches TRBD1 (5 bases). Germline CDR1 SGHRS, CDR2 YFSETQ. Trimming stripped 0 bases from V and 8 bases from J, with 8 bases between. The CDR3 runs 13 residues. The CDR3 spells CASSLVWGEKLFF. The CDR3 nucleotides read TGCGCCAGCAGCTTGGTATGGGGGGAAAAACTGTTTTTT.

The V and J genes are TRBV7-9 and TRBJ2-2; D might be TRBD2 (6 bases). The CDR3 sequence is 14 residues long. Per the germline V gene, CDR1 is SEHNR and CDR2 is FQNEAQ (reference sequence). V lost 4 bases and J lost 7, with 13 bases in between. CDR3 DNA: TGTGCCAGCAGCTCGCCGGGGGTTAACGGGGAGCTGTTTTTT. Encoded protein: CASSSPGVNGELFF.

This clone was recorded only once. This sequence joins TRBV5-1 and TRBJ2-7; the match to TRBD1 covers 8 bases. Germline assignment: CDR1 SGHRS and CDR2 YFSETQ. V lost 5 bases, J lost 6 bases, and 13 bases stayed unmatched. The CDR3 sequence is 15 residues long. CDR3 DNA sequence: TGCGCCAGCAGGGCGTTACAGGGGGGAGTTAGCGAGCAGTACTTC. As protein: CASRALQGGVSEQYF.

The chain recombines TRBV6-5 with TRBJ1-1, with 7 positions matching TRBD1. This CDR3 contains 14 residues. Germline lookup yields CDR1 MNHEY and CDR2 SVGAGI. V lost 5 bases, J lost 5 bases, and 8 bases stayed unmatched. The CDR3 spells CASSARQGGTEAFF. As DNA, the CDR3 is TGTGCCAGCAGTGCTAGACAGGGAGGGACTGAAGCTTTCTTT.

The V and J genes are TRBV5-1 and TRBJ2-2; D ambiguous. Trimming pared 0 bases from V and 6 bases from J, leaving 15 bases between. This CDR3 comprises 16 residues. Germline CDR1 SGHRS, CDR2 YFSETQ. CDR3 region: CASSLVVGLRAGELFF. CDR3 nucleotide sequence: TGCGCCAGCAGCTTGGTTGTGGGTTTACGAGCCGGGGAGCTGTTTTTT.

This chain connects TRBV11-1 to TRBJ2-1; no firm D call. The CDR3 sequence is 12 residues long. Germline loops: CDR1 SGHAT, CDR2 FQDESV (reference sequence). V dropped 5 bases and J dropped 9 bases, with 11 bases sitting between them. The CDR3 DNA follows: TGTGCCAGCAGCCCCTGGGTAGGTGAGCAGTTCTTC. Amino acids: CASSPWVGEQFF. The complete variable domain, with remaining parts taken from reference TRBV11-1 and TRBJ2-1, reads EAEVAQSPRYKITEKSQAVAFWCDPISGHATLYWYRQILGQGPELLVQFQDESVVDDSQLPKDRFSAERLKGVDSTLKIQPAELGDSAMYLCASSPWVGEQFFGPGTRLTVL.

The table lists this clone with a count of one. CDR3 bases: TGTGCCATCAGTGTAGGGGGATGGACGTACAATGAGCAGTTCTTC. It is translated as CAISVGGWTYNEQFF. The chain links TRBV10-3 to TRBJ2-1; D is possibly TRBD1 (6 bases). Looked up from germline, CDR1 is ENHRY and CDR2 is SYGVKD. V dropped 4 bases and J dropped 4 bases, with 14 bases sitting between them. The CDR3 loop spans 15 amino acids.

The V gene is TRBV4-1, the J gene TRBJ2-1; D is possibly TRBD2 (6 bases). Trimming pared 1 base from V and 7 bases from J, leaving 20 bases between. The CDR3 has 17 amino acids. Germline assignment: CDR1 MGHRA and CDR2 YSYEKL. CDR3 loop: CASSQAGYGRVGNEQFF. The CDR3 DNA follows: TGCGCCAGCAGCCAAGCGGGTTACGGGAGAGTTGGGAATGAGCAGTTCTTC.

The DNA of the CDR3 is TGCGCCAGCAGCTTGACAGCGTATGGCTACACCTTC. As protein: CASSLTAYGYTF. The rearrangement links TRBV5-1 to TRBJ1-2, with D uncertain. The CDR3 is 12 residues long. Deletions cut 1 base from V and 5 bases from J, with 6 bases between. CDR1 is SGHRS and CDR2 is YFSETQ in the germline V gene.

The CDR3 sequence: CASSDPGTGGNEQFF. In DNA, the CDR3 is TGTGCCAGCAGTGACCCTGGGACAGGGGGCAATGAGCAGTTCTTC. This chain connects TRBV25-1 to TRBJ2-1; 11 bases match TRBD1. V dropped 3 bases and J dropped 6; count of bases not matched to a gene: 4. The germline gives CDR1 MGHDK, CDR2 SYGVNS. This CDR3 has 15 amino acids.

This rearrangement joins TRBV5-6 to TRBJ2-5; TRBD2 might be the D (6 bases). CDR1 and CDR2 (germline): SGHDT, YYEEEE. CDR3 length: 15 residues. Trimming removed 0 bases from V and 2 bases from J, with 11 bases in between. This chain's CDR3 is CASSLVSRGQETQYF. The CDR3 nucleotides are TGTGCCAGCAGCTTGGTGTCTCGGGGGCAAGAGACCCAGTACTTC.